The sequence of this T cell receptor beta chain was determined in a study of cytomegalovirus exposure and HLA in healthy donors. In the PCR, 60 Vbeta and 13 Jbeta primers were used. Measured with immunoSEQ multiplex PCR; TCRdb has only the in-frame clones, and not every one. The sample has 130,000 to 150,000 clones, 78% seen once. V shed 1 base and J 4 bases; nucleotides not matched to a gene: 9. The V gene's germline CDR1 is LGHNA and CDR2 YNFKEQ. This CDR3 comprises 18 residues. Sequenced: PBMCs. The chain uses TRBV4-2 and TRBJ2-7, with 14 positions matching TRBD2. The clonotype comes from a man aged 40-50 years in good health and CMV-seropositive. The CDR3 protein is CASSQAGTSGRRWYEQYF. The CDR3, as DNA: TGTGCCAGCAGCCAAGCCGGGACTAGCGGGAGACGTTGGTACGAGCAGTACTTC.